Listed below are T cell receptor beta chains from one sample, sequenced in a study of T cell responses to AZD1222 COVID-19 vaccine. Produced via immunoSEQ multiplex PCR; TCRdb's table is partial and in-frame only. The sample lists about 260,000 clones, approximately 95% occurring once. The sample consisted of peripheral blood, taken on day 0 of AZD1222 vaccination. Receptors originate from an adult in good health. Each CDR3 is given with its conserved first and last residue. The D gene is left open where the match is weak. The size entry is marked missing in some rows and otherwise reads once, few, many or a size class.

NA	TRBV18	TRBJ1-3	NA	TGTGCCAGCTCACCAGGGTCAAGCGATTCTGGAAACACCATATATTTT	CASSPGSSDSGNTIYF
NA	TRBV5-1	TRBJ2-3	TRBD2	TGCGCCAGCAGACCTAGCGGGGGGACAGATACGCAGTATTTT	CASRPSGGTDTQYF
once	TRBV12-3/TRBV12-4	TRBJ1-5	NA	TGTGCCAGCACCCGCGGGGGGCCCCAGCATTTT	CASTRGGPQHF
NA	TRBV2	TRBJ1-2	NA	TGTGCCAGCAGTGAGGGTTCGGGCTATGGCTACACCTTC	CASSEGSGYGYTF
NA	TRBV28	TRBJ2-1	NA	TGTGCCAGCAGTTTATCGGGCCTAGGAAATGAGCAGTTCTTC	CASSLSGLGNEQFF
few	TRBV19	TRBJ1-5	NA	TGTGCCAGTAGTCCTACAGGGAGGGGTCAGCCCCAGCATTTT	CASSPTGRGQPQHF
NA	TRBV11-3	TRBJ2-2	NA	TGTGCCAGCAGCTCCAGAGGACAAACCACCGGGGAGCTGTTTTTT	CASSSRGQTTGELFF
NA	TRBV28	TRBJ1-4	TRBD1	TGTGCCAGCAGTTTTTTACAGGGGGGGACTGAAAAACTGTTTTTT	CASSFLQGGTEKLFF
NA	TRBV21-1	TRBJ2-3	NA	TGTGCCAGCAGCAAAGTTTTACCCTCTTTGGGGTCAGGAGATACGCAGTATTTT	CASSKVLPSLGSGDTQYF
NA	TRBV6-6	TRBJ2-7	NA	TGTGCCAGCAGACGCTACGGGATCGACGAGCAGTACTTC	CASRRYGIDEQYF
NA	TRBV27	TRBJ1-3	NA	TGTGCCAGCACCTCAGCGGCGGGAAACACCATATATTTT	CASTSAAGNTIYF
NA	TRBV6-5	TRBJ2-7	NA	TGTGCCAGCAGTCCCTGGGACGGCTCCTACGAGCAGTACTTC	CASSPWDGSYEQYF
NA	TRBV7-2	TRBJ2-2	NA	TGTGCCAGCAGCTTTCTCGATAAGCTGTTTTTT	CASSFLDKLFF
NA	TRBV9	TRBJ2-7	NA	TGTGCCAGCAGCCCGAAATGGGCAGGCGAGCAGTACTTC	CASSPKWAGEQYF
few	TRBV15	TRBJ1-5	TRBD1	TGTGCCACCAGCAGGAACGGACAGGGGGCCGGTCAGCCCCAGCATTTT	CATSRNGQGAGQPQHF
NA	TRBV6-2/TRBV6-3	TRBJ1-1	NA	TGTGCCAGCAGTTATGACCTCGGGCATACGGATCGCACTGAAGCTTTCTTT	CASSYDLGHTDRTEAFF
NA	TRBV10-3	TRBJ2-1	NA	TGTGCCATCAGTGTATCTCGTGGGCTAGACTCCTACAATGAGCAGTTCTTC	CAISVSRGLDSYNEQFF
NA	TRBV19	TRBJ1-5	TRBD1	TGTGCCAGTAAAGGGGAGCGGGGGACAGGAGCGAATCAGCCCCAGCATTTT	CASKGERGTGANQPQHF
NA	TRBV4-3	TRBJ1-2	NA	TGCGCCAGCAGCCTAGTGGGTGGAACGAATGGCTACACCTTC	CASSLVGGTNGYTF
NA	TRBV7-8	TRBJ2-1	NA	TGTGCCAGCAGTCGGCTAGCGCGCTCCTACAATGAGCAGTTCTTC	CASSRLARSYNEQFF
NA	TRBV11-3	TRBJ2-7	NA	TGTGCCAGCAGCTTTAGGGCAGGAACCTACGAGCAGTACTTC	CASSFRAGTYEQYF
NA	TRBV28	TRBJ2-7	NA	TGTGCCAGCAGCCAGATTACAGGGGGGGACGAGCAGTACTTC	CASSQITGGDEQYF
NA	TRBV5-1	TRBJ1-4	TRBD1	TGCGCCAGCAGCGGAGGGACAGGGGGTTTTAATGAAAAACTGTTTTTT	CASSGGTGGFNEKLFF
once	TRBV3-1/TRBV3-2	TRBJ2-1	TRBD2	TGTGCCAGCAGCCGAGAGACTAGCCCATACAATGAGCAGTTCTTC	CASSRETSPYNEQFF
NA	TRBV3-1/TRBV3-2	TRBJ1-6	NA	TGTGCCAGCAGCCAGGGCGGGGTTCCAGCCCTCCACTTT	CASSQGGVPALHF
NA	TRBV6-5	TRBJ1-1	NA	TGTGCCAGCAGTTCCCTGACAGGCCCCCCTGAAGCTTTCTTT	CASSSLTGPPEAFF
NA	TRBV4-1	TRBJ1-2	NA	TGCGCCAGCAGCTCAGGGCCCGGCTACACCTTC	CASSSGPGYTF
few	TRBV6-5	TRBJ2-5	NA	TGTGCCAGCAGTTACTCATGGGGCCGTCAAGAGACCCAGTACTTC	CASSYSWGRQETQYF
NA	TRBV11-3	TRBJ1-6	NA	TGTGCCAGCAGCTTAGGGGGAAACTCACCCCTCCACTTT	CASSLGGNSPLHF
NA	TRBV29-1	TRBJ2-7	NA	TGCAGCGTTGAAGCAGGGCTCTTTGGCGAGCAGTACTTC	CSVEAGLFGEQYF
NA	TRBV28	TRBJ1-2	NA	TGTGCCAGCAGCCTCGGCTTTGGGGTGAATGGCTACACCTTC	CASSLGFGVNGYTF
NA	TRBV6-5	TRBJ2-7	TRBD2	TGTGCCAGCATTAGAAGAGGACTAGCGGGAGAAGAGCAGTACTTC	CASIRRGLAGEEQYF
NA	TRBV20-1	TRBJ2-7	TRBD1	TGCAGTGCTAGTGGGACAGGGGACGAGCAGTACTTC	CSASGTGDEQYF
once	TRBV2	TRBJ1-5	NA	TGTGCCAGCAAGGAGCAGGGTATACAGCCCCAGCATTTT	CASKEQGIQPQHF
NA	TRBV4-1	TRBJ1-5	NA	TGCGCCAGCAGCCAAGATGGGGGGCCCAAGCCCCAGCATTTT	CASSQDGGPKPQHF
NA	TRBV3-1/TRBV3-2	TRBJ1-6	NA	TGTGCCAGCAGCCAAGCCACAGGGATCGGTTCACCCCTCCACTTT	CASSQATGIGSPLHF
NA	TRBV5-4	TRBJ2-7	TRBD2	TGTGCCAGCAGCCCTAGCGGGACTGACTCCTACGAGCAGTACTTC	CASSPSGTDSYEQYF
NA	TRBV5-5	TRBJ1-1	NA	TGTGCCAGCAGCTATCCTGAGGGGGCTGAAGCTTTCTTT	CASSYPEGAEAFF
NA	TRBV9	TRBJ1-4	TRBD1	TGTGCCAGCAGCGTAAGACCTCATAAGGTGTGGGACAGGGTTGCAACTAATGAAAAACTGTTTTTT	CASSVRPHKVWDRVATNEKLFF
few	TRBV2	TRBJ2-6	NA	TGTGCCAGCACTGGTTCCGGGGCCAACGTCCTGACTTTC	CASTGSGANVLTF
NA	TRBV6-2/TRBV6-3	TRBJ2-7	NA	TGTGCCAGCAGTTTCCGGGACACCTCCTACGAGCAGTACTTC	CASSFRDTSYEQYF
NA	TRBV7-2	TRBJ2-1	TRBD2	TGTGCCAGCAGCCCGGACCTCCGACTAGCGGAGCAATACAATGAGCAGTTCTTC	CASSPDLRLAEQYNEQFF
NA	TRBV4-3	TRBJ2-2	NA	TGCGCCAGCAGCCATTCTGTGGGAGCCGGGGAGCTGTTTTTT	CASSHSVGAGELFF
NA	TRBV7-9	TRBJ1-1	TRBD1	TGTGCCAGCAGCCCCAGGACAGGCCGCGCTTTCTTT	CASSPRTGRAFF
NA	TRBV13	TRBJ2-2	NA	TGTGCCAGCCGAGAGGACACCGGGGAGCTGTTTTTT	CASREDTGELFF
once	TRBV3-1/TRBV3-2	TRBJ1-4	TRBD1	TGTGCCAGCAGCACGACAGGGTCTAATGAAAAACTGTTTTTT	CASSTTGSNEKLFF
NA	TRBV7-8	TRBJ1-2	NA	TGTGCCAGCAGCCAGGACATCTATGGCTACACCTTC	CASSQDIYGYTF
NA	TRBV28	TRBJ2-6	NA	TGTGCCAGCAGTTTAAGGGGGGCTGGGGCCAACGTCCTGACTTTC	CASSLRGAGANVLTF
NA	TRBV6-5	TRBJ2-3	TRBD2	TGTGCCAGCAGGGGAGCGGGGGAGATCTCTACGCAGTATTTT	CASRGAGEISTQYF
once	TRBV5-1	TRBJ2-5	TRBD1	TGCGCCAGCAGAACAGACAGGGGGGAGACCCAGTACTTC	CASRTDRGETQYF
NA	TRBV7-2	TRBJ1-2	NA	TGTGCCAGCAGCTTAGGGGCAGACTATGGCTACACCTTC	CASSLGADYGYTF
NA	TRBV30	TRBJ2-2	NA	TGTGCCTGGGACGCTACCGGGGAGCTGTTTTTT	CAWDATGELFF
NA	TRBV11-2	TRBJ1-6	NA	TGTGCCAGCAGCTTAGAGCTTTCACCCCTCCACTTT	CASSLELSPLHF
NA	TRBV11-2	TRBJ1-1	NA	TGTGCCAGCAGCTTAGTGGCAGTGGGCACTGAAGCTTTCTTT	CASSLVAVGTEAFF
NA	TRBV2	TRBJ1-1	NA	TGTGCCAGCCGCCGCGGGGGGGAGAACACTGAAGCTTTCTTT	CASRRGGENTEAFF
NA	TRBV2	TRBJ2-4	NA	TGTGCCAGCGGAGCGGCAGAGAACATTCAGTACTTC	CASGAAENIQYF
NA	TRBV27	TRBJ1-1	TRBD1	TGTGCCAGCAGTCCACGGACAGGGGGTACAGAAGCTTTCTTT	CASSPRTGGTEAFF
NA	TRBV25-1	TRBJ1-5	NA	TGTGCCAGCAGTGAATTGTCAGATAATCAGCCCCAGCATTTT	CASSELSDNQPQHF
once	TRBV4-2	TRBJ2-7	TRBD2	TGTGCCAGCAGCCAACTAGCGGGTAGCTCCTACGAGCAGTACTTC	CASSQLAGSSYEQYF